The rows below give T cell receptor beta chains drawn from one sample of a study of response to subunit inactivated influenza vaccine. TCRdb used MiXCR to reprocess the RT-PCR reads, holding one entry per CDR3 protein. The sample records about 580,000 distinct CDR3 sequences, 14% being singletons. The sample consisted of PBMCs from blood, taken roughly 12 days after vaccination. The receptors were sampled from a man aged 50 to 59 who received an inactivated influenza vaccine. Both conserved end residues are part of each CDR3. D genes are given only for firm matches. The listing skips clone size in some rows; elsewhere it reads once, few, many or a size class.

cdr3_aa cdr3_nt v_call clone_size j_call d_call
CAISDSGSGNTIYF TGTGCCATCAGTGACTCAGGGTCGGGGAACACCATATATTTT TRBV10-3 few TRBJ1-3 NA
CASSQGQENIQYF TGTGCCAGCAGCCAAGGACAAGAAAACATTCAGTACTTC TRBV4-2 NA TRBJ2-4 NA
CASSGGGVRAQETQYF TGTGCCAGCAGTGGGGGCGGGGTGAGGGCGCAAGAGACCCAGTACTTC TRBV2 few TRBJ2-5 NA
CASSGGQGADTQYF TGTGCCAGCAGCGGGGGACAGGGAGCGGATACGCAGTATTTT TRBV5-5 many TRBJ2-3 TRBD1
CSAIGLAGTQETQYF TGCAGTGCTATTGGCCTAGCGGGGACCCAAGAGACCCAGTACTTC TRBV20-1 NA TRBJ2-5 TRBD2
CASSLDGTGLNTEAFF TGTGCCAGCAGCTTAGATGGGACAGGGTTGAACACTGAAGCTTTCTTT TRBV7-2 many TRBJ1-1 TRBD1
CSVGGAVETQYF TGCAGCGTGGGGGGGGCGGTGGAGACCCAGTACTTC TRBV29-1 few TRBJ2-5 NA
CASSQIFSTDTQYF TGCGCCAGCAGCCAGATATTCAGCACAGATACGCAGTATTTT TRBV4-1 few TRBJ2-3 NA
CASSEDAVGSNQPQHF TGCGCCAGCAGCGAGGACGCGGTGGGGAGCAATCAGCCCCAGCATTTT TRBV5-1 NA TRBJ1-5 NA
CASTPREAGGPYEQYF TGTGCCAGCACACCAAGGGAAGCGGGAGGGCCCTACGAGCAGTACTTC TRBV7-8 NA TRBJ2-7 TRBD2
CASSLVTGNNEKLFF TGCGCCAGCAGCTTGGTAACCGGCAATAATGAAAAACTGTTTTTT TRBV5-1 NA TRBJ1-4 NA
CASNPGRYNEQFF TGTGCCAGCAACCCCGGGCGCTACAATGAGCAGTTCTTC TRBV11-2 NA TRBJ2-1 NA
CATSPRQGNYGYTF TGTGCCACCAGCCCTCGACAGGGCAACTATGGCTACACCTTC TRBV15 few TRBJ1-2 TRBD1
CASTPGTGVYEQYF TGTGCCAGCACCCCGGGGACAGGGGTTTACGAGCAGTACTTC TRBV28 NA TRBJ2-7 TRBD1
CASSPFVGSSYNEQFF TGCGCCAGCAGCCCGTTCGTTGGTAGCTCCTACAATGAGCAGTTCTTC TRBV5-1 NA TRBJ2-1 NA
CASSQAGALDEQYF TGTGCCAGCAGCCAAGCGGGGGCGCTGGACGAGCAGTACTTC TRBV4-2 few TRBJ2-7 NA
CAIGQGNDEQYF TGTGCCATCGGACAGGGTAACGACGAGCAGTACTTC TRBV10-3 NA TRBJ2-7 TRBD1
CASSFVSGSSYNEQFF TGTGCCAGCAGTTTCGTGTCGGGGAGCTCCTACAATGAGCAGTTCTTC TRBV27 NA TRBJ2-1 NA
CASSMGGGVYEQYF TGTGCCAGCAGCATGGGGGGGGGCGTCTACGAGCAGTACTTC TRBV5-6 NA TRBJ2-7 NA
CASKKGTGGYEQYF TGCGCCAGCAAAAAAGGGACAGGCGGCTACGAGCAGTACTTC TRBV5-1 few TRBJ2-7 TRBD1
CSAGTSAHGELFF TGCAGCGCAGGGACTAGCGCACACGGGGAGCTGTTTTTT TRBV29-1 NA TRBJ2-2 TRBD2
CASSKTVSYEQYF TGCGCCAGCAGCAAGACAGTCTCCTACGAGCAGTACTTC TRBV5-1 many TRBJ2-7 NA
CASSREGRGYTF TGTGCCAGCAGCCGCGAGGGTCGTGGCTACACCTTC TRBV2 few TRBJ1-2 NA
CASSSGLGAKSSYNEQFF TGCGCCAGCAGCTCCGGCCTGGGGGCGAAGAGCTCCTACAATGAGCAGTTCTTC TRBV5-1 few TRBJ2-1 NA
CASSLAFRDGVSYEQYF TGCGCCAGCAGCTTGGCATTCCGGGACGGGGTGTCCTACGAGCAGTACTTC TRBV5-1 NA TRBJ2-7 NA
CASSITGAYGYTF TGTGCCAGCAGCATAACAGGCGCCTATGGCTACACCTTC TRBV7-2 NA TRBJ1-2 NA
CASTSPGTGNTIYF TGTGCCAGCACCTCCCCCGGAACTGGAAACACCATATATTTT TRBV12-3/TRBV12-4 few TRBJ1-3 NA
CASSPGGRRNQPQHF TGTGCCAGCAGCCCCGGGGGGAGGCGCAATCAGCCCCAGCATTTT TRBV12-3/TRBV12-4 few TRBJ1-5 NA
CASSRWGVASYNEQFF TGTGCCAGCAGTCGATGGGGGGTCGCCTCCTACAATGAGCAGTTCTTC TRBV28 NA TRBJ2-1 NA
CAISEMDRNYGYTF TGTGCCATCAGTGAAATGGACAGAAACTATGGCTACACCTTC TRBV10-3 NA TRBJ1-2 NA
CASSLERTAFFSYEQYF TGCGCCAGCAGCTTGGAGAGGACAGCCTTTTTCTCCTACGAGCAGTACTTC TRBV5-1 few TRBJ2-7 NA